The 4 T cell receptor beta chains reported below all come from one sample, sequenced in a study of Ad26.COV2.S vaccination and SARS-CoV-2 variants (dated by TCRdb to the early 2020s). Per the publication, the treatment or condition label means: roughly 18 received Ad26.COV2.S at low or high dose, single or two shots; 5 received placebo; per-sample allocation not given. Repertoires of vaccine and placebo recipients were sequenced from samples taken on day 63 after the first injection. The library was prepared using the immunoSEQ multiplex PCR assay. In TCRdb, the immuneACCESS table is reduced to in-frame sequences with V and J assigned. These tables do not hold every clone; where another copy was compared, an unresolved V gene accounts for under half, and the others remain unexplained. The sample profile shows 350,000 to 450,000 clones; roughly 84% of them were found once. Roughly 3.1% of the sample belongs to the ten largest clones.

Source: peripheral blood, taken in a trial of Ad26.COV2.S vaccine versus placebo. Every receptor here comes from a person aged 18-60 years who received the Ad26.COV2.S COVID-19 vaccine or a placebo.

This chain connects TRBV5-6 to TRBJ1-1; D unclear. The CDR3 extends over 14 amino acids. The germline V gene has CDR1 SGHDT and CDR2 YYEEEE. Trimming cost V 5 bases and J 3 bases, with 14 bases left between them. The CDR3 reads CASSLFWGDTEAFF. The CDR3 nucleotides are TGTGCCAGCAGTCTTTTCTGGGGAGACACTGAAGCTTTCTTT.

This rearrangement joins TRBV6-4 to TRBJ1-5; D gene uncertain. CDR1 is MRHNA and CDR2 is SNTAGT in the germline V gene. The CDR3 loop spans 15 amino acids. Trimming shortened V by 6 bases and J by 0 bases, and 12 bases separated the two germline ends. CDR3 nucleotides: TGTGCCAGCAGGACCTTACATGATAGCAATCAGCCCCAGCATTTT. Amino acids: CASRTLHDSNQPQHF.

V is TRBV6-5 and J is TRBJ1-2, with a possible D match to TRBD1 (6 bases). CDR3 length equals 15 residues. V gave up 2 bases and J gave up 7 bases, with 17 bases separating them. Per the germline V gene, CDR1 is MNHEY and CDR2 is SVGAGI. CDR3 region: CASSYQTGGISGYTF. The CDR3 DNA is TGTGCCAGCAGTTACCAGACAGGAGGAATAAGTGGCTACACCTTC.

The V gene is TRBV7-2, the J gene TRBJ2-4; possibly TRBD1 for D (5 bases). The CDR3 runs 17 residues. The germline V and J ends were trimmed by 1 base and 1 base, with 14 bases remaining between them. Germline loops: CDR1 SGHTA, CDR2 FQGNSA. The CDR3 protein is CASSLGGVRGAKNIQYF. Written as DNA, the CDR3 is TGTGCCAGCAGCTTAGGTGGGGTTAGGGGCGCCAAAAACATTCAGTACTTC.